The clone carrying this T cell receptor beta chain was counted a few times. This record comes from a study of T cells in Graves' hyperthyroidism and ophthalmopathy. TCR beta CDR3 sequences were amplified from RNA transcripts. First-round RT-PCR of the TCR CDR3 relied on the HTBI primer set. TCRdb passed the multiplex PCR reads through MiXCR, listing each CDR3 protein once. This sample carries approximately 480,000 distinct CDR3 sequences, roughly 20% of them seen once, and the ten largest clones take approximately 26%. Germline-derived CDR1 and CDR2 are GTSNPN and SVGIG (reference sequence). V lost 3 bases to trimming and J lost 0 bases, with 9 bases between them. This CDR3 is 14 amino acids long. A roughly 9.3 ml volume of fresh peripheral blood provided the PBMCs.

Sample: blood. The chain uses TRBV30 and TRBJ1-5; D is undetermined. The TCR comes from a man between 18 and 35 years old with Graves' hyperthyroidism. The CDR3 coding sequence is TGTGCCTGGAGGGAACCTCATAGCAATCAGCCCCAGCATTTT. Its protein is CAWREPHSNQPQHF.